A selection of T cell receptor beta chains follows, all from one sample in a study of PD-1 blockade in classical Hodgkin lymphoma. The data were produced by immunoSEQ multiplex PCR, yet TCRdb's version contains in-frame clones alone and is incomplete. The sample holds about 28,000 clones; around 80% are singletons and the top ten take around 15%. This sample comprised peripheral blood mononuclear cells (PBMCs), obtained before the fourth cycle of nivolumab. Receptor source: a human donor with classical Hodgkin lymphoma. Each CDR3 is given with its conserved first and last residue. D genes are given only for firm matches. Expanded clones are given a class, and other clones once, few, many or no size at all.

TRBD1,TRBJ1-5,once,TRBV18,CASSHDRAYSNQPQHF,TGTGCCAGCTCACACGACAGGGCCTATAGCAATCAGCCCCAGCATTTT
-,TRBJ1-5,-,TRBV19,CASSIATDQPQHF,TGTGCCAGTAGTATCGCGACAGATCAGCCCCAGCATTTT
TRBD1,TRBJ1-6,-,TRBV5-6,CASSLTGYHYNSPLHF,TGTGCCAGCAGCCTGACAGGGTACCACTATAATTCACCCCTCCACTTT
-,TRBJ1-1,-,TRBV25-1,CASSETGLNTEAFF,TGTGCCAGCAGTGAAACCGGCTTGAACACTGAAGCTTTCTTT
-,TRBJ1-1,-,TRBV6-5,CASSFTGGSTEAFF,TGTGCCAGCAGTTTCACGGGGGGTAGCACTGAAGCTTTCTTT
-,TRBJ2-7,-,TRBV19,CASSIGTVWDEQYF,TGTGCCAGTAGTATAGGTACGGTGTGGGACGAGCAGTACTTC
TRBD1,TRBJ1-5,-,TRBV4-1,CASSQETGVNQPQHF,TGCGCCAGCAGCCAAGAGACAGGGGTCAATCAGCCCCAGCATTTT
-,TRBJ1-2,-,TRBV11-2,CASSISRKTYGYTF,TGTGCCAGCAGCATTAGCAGAAAGACCTATGGCTACACCTTC
-,TRBJ1-4,-,TRBV21-1,CASSPGGTQKLFF,TGTGCCAGCAGCCCCGGCGGGACCCAAAAACTGTTTTTT
TRBD1,TRBJ1-2,-,TRBV2,CASLDRELNYGYTF,TGTGCCAGCCTGGACAGGGAGCTTAACTATGGCTACACCTTC
-,TRBJ2-5,-,TRBV28,CASSLGPTLYF,TGTGCCAGCAGTTTGGGCCCCACTCTGTACTTC
TRBD2,TRBJ2-2,-,TRBV7-7,CASSRTSGVVGELFF,TGTGCTAGCAGCAGGACTAGCGGGGTCGTCGGGGAGCTGTTTTTT